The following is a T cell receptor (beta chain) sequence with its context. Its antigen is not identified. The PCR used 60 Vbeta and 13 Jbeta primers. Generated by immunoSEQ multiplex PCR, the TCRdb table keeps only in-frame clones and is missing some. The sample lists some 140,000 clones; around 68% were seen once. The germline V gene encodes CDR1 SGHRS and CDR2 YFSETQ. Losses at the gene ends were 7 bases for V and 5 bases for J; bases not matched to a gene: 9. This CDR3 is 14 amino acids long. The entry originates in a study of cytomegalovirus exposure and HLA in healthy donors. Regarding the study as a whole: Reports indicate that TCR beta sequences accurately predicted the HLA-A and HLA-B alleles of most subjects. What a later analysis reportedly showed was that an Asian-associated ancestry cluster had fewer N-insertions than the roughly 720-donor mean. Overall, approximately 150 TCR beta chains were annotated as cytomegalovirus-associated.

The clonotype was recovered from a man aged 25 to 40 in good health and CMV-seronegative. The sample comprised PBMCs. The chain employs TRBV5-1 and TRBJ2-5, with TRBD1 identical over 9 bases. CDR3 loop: CASGDRDGGETQYF. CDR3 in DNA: TGCGCCAGCGGGGACAGGGACGGAGGGGAGACCCAGTACTTC.